This T cell receptor (beta chain) was obtained from a study of beta chain features in type 1 diabetes. Whole-study results and caveats: Moderately but significantly shorter TCRB CDR3s were found in Type 1 diabetes patients in all four CD4+ subsets.

Expressed TCRB transcripts were sequenced after all isolated RNA was converted to cDNA. Libraries were prepared by immunoSEQ multiplex PCR; TCRdb keeps only in-frame clonotypes and omits some of them. The sample shows about 140,000 clones, less than 15% of them seen only once. Comment on this clone: Its target is unknown.

This CDR3 region has 17 residues. The germline V and J ends were trimmed by 1 base and 3 bases, with 17 bases remaining between them. Germline lookup yields CDR1 SGHVS and CDR2 FQNEAQ. This sequence originates from a man between 18 and 29 years old with type 1 diabetes. What was sequenced was central memory CD4+ T cells from blood. This rearrangement joins TRBV7-8 to TRBJ2-3, with D perhaps TRBD1 (5 bases). CDR3 amino acids: CASSLGADSLGTDTQYF. In DNA, the CDR3 is TGTGCCAGCAGCTTAGGGGCAGACAGCCTCGGGACAGATACGCAGTATTTT.